Each of the 9 T cell receptor beta chains below was sequenced from the same sample in a study of T cells in tumors after PD-1 blockade. The table came from immunoSEQ multiplex PCR; TCRdb's copy has only in-frame clones and leaves some out. This table has 13,000 to 15,000 clones, roughly 85% appearing once. Source: PBMCs, taken after anti-PD-1 treatment. The receptors originated from a human donor with basal cell carcinoma.

The rearrangement uses TRBV28 and TRBJ1-5; D is perhaps TRBD1 (6 bases). The CDR3 length is 15 residues. CDR1 is MDHEN, CDR2 SYDVKM, per germline. V was trimmed by 7 bases and J by 7 bases, leaving 20 bases between them. The CDR3 bases are TGTGCCAGCACCTTGCGAGGGGGGGCTCGGCAGCCCCAGCATTTT. It translates to CASTLRGGARQPQHF.

The chain couples TRBV9 to TRBJ1-1; 8 nucleotides match TRBD1. CDR3 size: 14 residues. Germline trimming cut 4 bases from V and 1 base from J; bases unmatched to any gene: 3. CDR1 and CDR2 from the germline V gene are SGDLS and YYNGEE. This CDR3 is CASSLDRGNTEAFF. The CDR3 coding sequence is TGTGCCAGCAGCCTAGACAGGGGGAACACTGAAGCTTTCTTT.

The chain joins TRBV6-5 to TRBJ2-7; 9 nucleotides agree with TRBD1. The CDR3 length is 16 residues. V lost 0 bases and J lost 3; bases outside the gene matches: 6. Germline values: CDR1 MNHEY, CDR2 SVGAGI. The CDR3 DNA reads TGTGCCAGCAGTTACTCGAACAGGGGGCTTAACTACGAGCAGTACTTC. It is translated as CASSYSNRGLNYEQYF.

The CDR3 coding sequence is TGTGCCAGCAGCCAATCGACAGGGAAAAATGGCTACACCTTC. Its protein product is CASSQSTGKNGYTF. This chain connects TRBV6-5 to TRBJ1-2, with TRBD1 matching 7 bases. V shed 6 bases and J 6 bases; nucleotides not matched to a gene: 10. From germline, CDR1 is MNHEY and CDR2 SVGAGI. This CDR3 spans 14 amino acids.

The chain's CDR3 is CASSQWHTSGYEQYF. DNA of the CDR3: TGTGCCAGCAGCCAATGGCACACCTCGGGGTACGAGCAGTACTTC. The chain combines TRBV3-1 (or the pseudogene TRBV3-2) with TRBJ2-7; D possibly corresponds to TRBD2 (5 bases). Between the trimmed V and J ends, which lost 2 bases and 4 bases, there was a span of 15 bases. The length of the CDR3 is 15 residues. Germline V CDR1 and CDR2: LGHDT, YNNKEL (reference sequence).

The chain joins TRBV6-2 or TRBV6-3 to TRBJ2-1, with 10 bases fitting TRBD2. CDR1 and CDR2 (germline): MNHEY, SVGEGT. CDR3 length: 17 amino acids. J lost 6 bases, V lost 4 bases, and 12 bases had no gene match. DNA for the CDR3: TGTGCCAGCAGTTCGCCGACTAGCGGGTCTATGCTCAATGAGCAGTTCTTC. It yields the protein CASSSPTSGSMLNEQFF.

This clone was counted only a few times. V and J are TRBV28 and TRBJ1-1, with 9 bases that match TRBD1. Germline V gene lookup returns CDR1 MDHEN and CDR2 SYDVKM. This CDR3 is 14 amino acids long. V shed 5 bases and J 3 bases; nucleotides not matched to a gene: 4. The CDR3 protein is CASSQGQGYTEAFF. The DNA for the CDR3 is TGTGCCAGCAGTCAGGGACAGGGTTACACTGAAGCTTTCTTT.

The genes are TRBV28 and TRBJ1-5, with D uncertain. CDR3 length equals 17 residues. CDR1 is MDHEN, CDR2 SYDVKM, per germline. V lost 8 bases and J lost 0, with 20 bases in between. DNA for the CDR3: TGTGCCAGCGCATGGGGTCTCTTATGGGCTAGCAATCAGCCCCAGCATTTT. Translation gives CASAWGLLWASNQPQHF.

The V call is TRBV6-5, the J call TRBJ1-1; TRBD1 is a possible D gene (5 bases). Germline V gene data show CDR1 as MNHEY and CDR2 as SVGAGI. V was trimmed by 2 bases and J by 7 bases, leaving 11 bases between them. The CDR3 runs 13 residues. CDR3 region: CASSYRFRGEAFF. The CDR3 DNA reads as TGTGCCAGCAGTTACCGATTTAGGGGTGAAGCTTTCTTT.